This TCR beta chain was captured in a study of cytomegalovirus exposure and HLA in healthy donors. The germline V gene encodes CDR1 MNHEY and CDR2 SVGAGI. This CDR3 is 12 amino acids long. The V segment lost 10 bases and the J segment 9 bases; nucleotides outside the gene matches: 6. Study-wide points: Using the classifier, cytomegalovirus status was reportedly diagnosed with high specificity and sensitivity. The study had only CMV serostatus as immune exposure information.

Primers: 60 Vbeta forward and 13 Jbeta reverse. Using immunoSEQ multiplex PCR, the repertoire was profiled, and TCRdb retains in-frame clones only, with some absent. Recorded for this sample: roughly 200,000 clones. Comments on this clone: The antigen remains undetermined.

The chain is built from TRBV6-5 and TRBJ1-5; 10 bases align to TRBD1. The origin of this receptor is a man between 25 and 39 years old in good health and CMV-seronegative. Input material: PBMCs. CDR3 in amino acids: CATWTGGGPQHF. The CDR3 DNA reads TGTGCCACATGGACAGGGGGAGGGCCCCAGCATTTT.